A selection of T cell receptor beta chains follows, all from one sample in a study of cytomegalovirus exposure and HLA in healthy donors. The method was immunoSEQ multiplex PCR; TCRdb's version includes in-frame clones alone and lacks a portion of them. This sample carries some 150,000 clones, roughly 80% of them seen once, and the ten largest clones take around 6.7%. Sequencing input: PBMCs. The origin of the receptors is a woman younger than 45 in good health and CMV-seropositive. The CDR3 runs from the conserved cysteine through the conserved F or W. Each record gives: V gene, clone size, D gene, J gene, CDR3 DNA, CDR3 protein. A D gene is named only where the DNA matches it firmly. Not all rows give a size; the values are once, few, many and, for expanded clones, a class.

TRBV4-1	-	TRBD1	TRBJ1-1	TGCGCCAGCAGCCAAGAGGACAGGGAGACCACTGAAGCTTTCTTT	CASSQEDRETTEAFF
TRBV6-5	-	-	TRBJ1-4	TGTGCCAGCAGTTTACGGACAAATGAAAAACTGTTTTTT	CASSLRTNEKLFF
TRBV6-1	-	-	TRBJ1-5	TGTGCCAGCAGTGTGAGGCAGAGCAATCAGCCCCAGCATTTT	CASSVRQSNQPQHF
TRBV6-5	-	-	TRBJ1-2	TGTGCCAGCAGCCCAGGGGATGGCTACACCTTC	CASSPGDGYTF
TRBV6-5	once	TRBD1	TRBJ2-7	TGTGCCAGCAGTTACCGGACAGGGGGCGAGCAGTACTTC	CASSYRTGGEQYF
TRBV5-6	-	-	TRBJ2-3	TGTGCCAGCAGCTTGGTACTGGAGCTCCCAGATACGCAGTATTTT	CASSLVLELPDTQYF
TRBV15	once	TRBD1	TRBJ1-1	TGTGCCACCAGCAGCCCCTTCAGGGGGCTCGAAAACACTGAAGCTTTCTTT	CATSSPFRGLENTEAFF
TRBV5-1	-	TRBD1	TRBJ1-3	TGCGCCAGCAGCCCCTCGACAGGGGCCGTCTTTGGAAACACCATATATTTT	CASSPSTGAVFGNTIYF
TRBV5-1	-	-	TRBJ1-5	TGCGCCAGCAGCTTCAGGGGTGGGAGAGGTCAGCCCCAGCATTTT	CASSFRGGRGQPQHF
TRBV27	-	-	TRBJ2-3	TGTGCCAGCAGTTCTCGCCGGGACACCTTCTCTAGCACAGATACGCAGTATTTT	CASSSRRDTFSSTDTQYF
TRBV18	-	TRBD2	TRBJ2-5	TGTGCCAGCTCACCGCTCCTCCGGGAGGCCCGAAAGACGCCCCAGTACTTC	CASSPLLREARKTPQYF
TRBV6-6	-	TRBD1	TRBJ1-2	TGTGCCAGCAGACTGGACAGGGTTTATGGCTACACCTTC	CASRLDRVYGYTF
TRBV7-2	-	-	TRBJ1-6	TGTGCCAGCAGCTTAATGGGACACGGGGACTCACCCCTCCACTTT	CASSLMGHGDSPLHF
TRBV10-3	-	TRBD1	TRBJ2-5	TGTGCCATCAGTGAGAACAGGGGAGAGACCCAGTACTTC	CAISENRGETQYF
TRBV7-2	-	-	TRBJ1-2	TGTGCCAGCAGCTTTTATAGCGGGGTCTATGGCTACACCTTC	CASSFYSGVYGYTF
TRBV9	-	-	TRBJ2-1	TGTGCCAGCAGCCCCACTCCTTCCCGGGGGGCATACAATGAGCAGTTCTTC	CASSPTPSRGAYNEQFF
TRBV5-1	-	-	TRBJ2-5	TGCGCCAGCCAGTACCAAGAGACCCAGTACTTC	CASQYQETQYF
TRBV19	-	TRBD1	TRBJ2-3	TGTGCCAGTAGTTTGGGACAGTTTTTCACAGATACGCAGTATTTT	CASSLGQFFTDTQYF
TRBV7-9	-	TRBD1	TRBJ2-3	TGTGCCAGCAGCCATGGACAGGACTTGCCTAGAACAGATACGCAGTATTTT	CASSHGQDLPRTDTQYF
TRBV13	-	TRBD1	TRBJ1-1	TGTGCCAGCAGCCCGGACAGGGGGCGCGGGAACACTGAAGCTTTCTTT	CASSPDRGRGNTEAFF
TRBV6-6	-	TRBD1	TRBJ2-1	TGTGCCAGCATTCCAAGTCTGGGACAGGGCTACAATGAGCAGTTCTTC	CASIPSLGQGYNEQFF
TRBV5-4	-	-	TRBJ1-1	TGTGCCAGCAGCTTCGGTTCACTGAACACTGAAGCTTTCTTT	CASSFGSLNTEAFF
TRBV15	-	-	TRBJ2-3	TGTGCCACCAGCAGAGATGGAGCGTTTACGCAGTATTTT	CATSRDGAFTQYF
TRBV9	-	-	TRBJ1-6	TGTGCCAGCAGCGTAGATGCGGGACGAAGCGTAGCCTATAATTCACCCCTCCACTTT	CASSVDAGRSVAYNSPLHF
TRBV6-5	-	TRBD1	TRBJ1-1	TGTGCCAGCATTGACAGGGGGCGCGAAGCTTTCTTT	CASIDRGREAFF
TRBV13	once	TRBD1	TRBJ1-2	TGTGCCAGCAGCTTAGTGGTCAGGGGGGACTATGGCTACACCTTC	CASSLVVRGDYGYTF
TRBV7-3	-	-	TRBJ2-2	TGTGCCAGCAGATCAAACCTAGGGGACACCGGGGAGCTGTTTTTT	CASRSNLGDTGELFF
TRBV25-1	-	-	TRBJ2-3	TGTGCCAGCAGTGAATATGAGGGCTCAGATACGCAGTATTTT	CASSEYEGSDTQYF
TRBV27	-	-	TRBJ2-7	TGTGCCAGCAGTGGGGGGGCCCACGAGCAGTACTTC	CASSGGAHEQYF
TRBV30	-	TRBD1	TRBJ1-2	TGTGCCTTTACGGGACAGTCCATATATGGCTACACCTTC	CAFTGQSIYGYTF
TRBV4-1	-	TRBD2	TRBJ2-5	TGCGCCAGCAGCCGCCGGGGACTAGCGGAGACCCAGTACTTC	CASSRRGLAETQYF
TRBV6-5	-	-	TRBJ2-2	TGTGCCAGCACCACCCTAGTCGGGGAGCTGTTTTTT	CASTTLVGELFF
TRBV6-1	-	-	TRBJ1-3	TGTGCCAGCAGTGACAGTTCTGGAAACACCATATATTTT	CASSDSSGNTIYF
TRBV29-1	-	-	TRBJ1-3	TGCAGCGTTGGAGGGACTGGAAACACCATATATTTT	CSVGGTGNTIYF
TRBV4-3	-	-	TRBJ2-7	TGCGCCAGCAGCCAGGACAGCCTTTACGAGCAGTACTTC	CASSQDSLYEQYF
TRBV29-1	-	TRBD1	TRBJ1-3	TGCAGCGTTGTGGGCAGGGGGTCGAGTTCTTCTGGAAACACCATATATTTT	CSVVGRGSSSSGNTIYF
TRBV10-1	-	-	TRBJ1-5	TGCGCCAGCAGGACACAGGGTAACCAGCCCCAGCATTTT	CASRTQGNQPQHF
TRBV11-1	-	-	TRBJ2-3	TGTGCCAGCAGCACCGGGATTCCTAGCACAGATACGCAGTATTTT	CASSTGIPSTDTQYF
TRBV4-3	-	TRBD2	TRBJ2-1	TGCGCCAGCAGCCAAGTTCTAGCGGTTTACAATGAGCAGTTCTTC	CASSQVLAVYNEQFF
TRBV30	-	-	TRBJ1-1	TGTGCCTGGACCAAAGACACCTTCAAAGCTTTCTTT	CAWTKDTFKAFF
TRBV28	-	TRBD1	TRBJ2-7	TGTGGCATAAAGGGGACAGAGACCTACGAGCAGTACTTC	CGIKGTETYEQYF
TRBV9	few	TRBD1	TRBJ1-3	TGTGCCAGCAGCGTAGAGGGGACAGGGTATCCTGGAAACACCATATATTTT	CASSVEGTGYPGNTIYF
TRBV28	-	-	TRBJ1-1	TGTGCCAGCAGTTTAGTACAGAACACTGAAGCTTTCTTT	CASSLVQNTEAFF
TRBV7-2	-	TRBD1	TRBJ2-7	TGTGCCAGCAGCCTAACGGGACAGGGGGCCGAGCAGTACTTC	CASSLTGQGAEQYF
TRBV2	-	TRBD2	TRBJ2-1	TGTGCCAGCGAAAGACTAGCGGGGGGGCGTCGCCAGAATGAGCAGTTCTTC	CASERLAGGRRQNEQFF
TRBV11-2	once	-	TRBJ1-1	TGTGCCAGCAGCTTAGGTGGGGACACGCTGGGGGCTTTCTTT	CASSLGGDTLGAFF
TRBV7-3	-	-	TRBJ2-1	TGTGCCAGCAGCTCCGGGGTGGGCTCCTACAATGAGCAGTTCTTC	CASSSGVGSYNEQFF
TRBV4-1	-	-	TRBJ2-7	TGCGCCAGCAGCCAAGATAGTCTAGTGTTTTTCCACGAGCAGTACTTC	CASSQDSLVFFHEQYF
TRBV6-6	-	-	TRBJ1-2	TGTGCCAGCAGCCCAGAGGGCCATCGTGGCTACACCTTC	CASSPEGHRGYTF
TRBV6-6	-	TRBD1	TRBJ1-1	TGTGCCGCTCCGGGACAGGGGACCACTGAAGCTTTCTTT	CAAPGQGTTEAFF
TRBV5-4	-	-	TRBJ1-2	TGTGCCAGCAGCTCTTGGACAGTTAACTATGGCTACACCTTC	CASSSWTVNYGYTF
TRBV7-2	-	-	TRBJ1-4	TGTGCCAGCAGCCAATACGGGGGGGGACTGTTTTTT	CASSQYGGGLFF